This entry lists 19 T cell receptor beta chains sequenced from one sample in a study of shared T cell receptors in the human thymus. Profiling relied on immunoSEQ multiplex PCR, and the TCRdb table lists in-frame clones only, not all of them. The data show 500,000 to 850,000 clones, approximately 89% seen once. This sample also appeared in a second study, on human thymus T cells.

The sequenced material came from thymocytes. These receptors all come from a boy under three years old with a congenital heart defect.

In DNA form, the CDR3 reads TGTGCCAGCAGCTTGCGAGGACACCTGAACTCCTACGAGCAGTACTTC. Its protein is CASSLRGHLNSYEQYF. The rearrangement joins TRBV28 to TRBJ2-7, with a weak D call TRBD1 (5 bases). Looked up from germline, CDR1 is MDHEN and CDR2 is SYDVKM. Trimming shortened V by 6 bases and J by 0 bases, and 18 bases separated the two germline ends. CDR3 length: 16 amino acids.

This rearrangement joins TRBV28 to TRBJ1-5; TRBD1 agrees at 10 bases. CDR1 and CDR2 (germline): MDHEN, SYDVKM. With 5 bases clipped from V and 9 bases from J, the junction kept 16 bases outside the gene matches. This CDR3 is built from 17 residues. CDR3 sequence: CASSATVDRGISLPQHF. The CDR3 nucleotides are TGTGCCAGCAGTGCGACCGTGGACAGGGGGATCAGTCTGCCCCAGCATTTT. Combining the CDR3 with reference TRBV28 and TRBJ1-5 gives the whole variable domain DVKVTQSSRYLVKRTGEKVFLECVQDMDHENMFWYRQDPGLGLRLIYFSYDVKMKEKGDIPEGYSVSREKKERFSLILESASTNQTSMYLCASSATVDRGISLPQHFGDGTRLSIL.

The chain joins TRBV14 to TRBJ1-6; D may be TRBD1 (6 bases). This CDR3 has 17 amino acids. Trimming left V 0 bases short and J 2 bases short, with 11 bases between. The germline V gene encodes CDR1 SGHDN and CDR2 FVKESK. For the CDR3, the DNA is TGTGCCAGCAGCCAAGAGAGAGGGGGAACCTATAATTCACCCCTCCACTTT. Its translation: CASSQERGGTYNSPLHF.

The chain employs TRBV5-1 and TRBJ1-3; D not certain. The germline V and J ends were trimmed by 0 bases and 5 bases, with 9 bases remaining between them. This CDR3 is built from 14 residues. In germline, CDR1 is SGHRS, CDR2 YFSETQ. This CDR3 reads CASSLDGYRNTIYF. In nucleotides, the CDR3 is TGCGCCAGCAGCTTGGACGGTTATAGAAACACCATATATTTT.

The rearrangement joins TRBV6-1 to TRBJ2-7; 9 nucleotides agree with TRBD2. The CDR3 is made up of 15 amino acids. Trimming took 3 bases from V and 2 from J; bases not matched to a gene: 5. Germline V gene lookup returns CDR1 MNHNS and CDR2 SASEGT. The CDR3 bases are TGTGCCAGCAGTGACTTAGCGGGGGCAACCTACGAGCAGTACTTC. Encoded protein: CASSDLAGATYEQYF.

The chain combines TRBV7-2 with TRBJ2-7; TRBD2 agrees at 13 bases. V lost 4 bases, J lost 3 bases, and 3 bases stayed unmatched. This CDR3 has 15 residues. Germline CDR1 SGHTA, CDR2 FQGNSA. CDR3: CASSWGLAGIYEQYF. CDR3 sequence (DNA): TGTGCCAGCAGCTGGGGACTAGCGGGAATCTACGAGCAGTACTTC.

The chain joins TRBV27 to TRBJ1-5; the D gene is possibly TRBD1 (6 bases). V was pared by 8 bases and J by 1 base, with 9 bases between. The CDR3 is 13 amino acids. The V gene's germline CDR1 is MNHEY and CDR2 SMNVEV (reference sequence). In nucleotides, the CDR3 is TGTGCCAGCCAGGGGATCAGCAATCAGCCCCAGCATTTT. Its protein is CASQGISNQPQHF.

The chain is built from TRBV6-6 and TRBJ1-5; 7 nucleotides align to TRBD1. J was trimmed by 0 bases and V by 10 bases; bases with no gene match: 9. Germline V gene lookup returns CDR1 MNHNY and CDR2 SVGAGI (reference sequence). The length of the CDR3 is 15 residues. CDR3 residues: CATTNRGGSNQPQHF. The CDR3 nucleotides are TGTGCCACCACAAACAGGGGTGGTAGCAATCAGCCCCAGCATTTT.

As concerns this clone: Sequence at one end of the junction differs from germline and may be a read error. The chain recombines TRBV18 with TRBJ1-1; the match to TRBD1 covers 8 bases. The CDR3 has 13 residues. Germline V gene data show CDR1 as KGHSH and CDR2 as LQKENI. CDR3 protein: CTSSPLTGEGAFF. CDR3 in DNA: TGTACCAGCTCACCCTTGACAGGGGAAGGAGCTTTCTTT.

CDR3 amino acids: CASSQKPTGGWAGANVLTF. DNA for the CDR3: TGTGCCAGCAGCCAAAAACCGACAGGGGGCTGGGCTGGGGCCAACGTCCTGACTTTC. The chain carries TRBV14 and TRBJ2-6; TRBD1 matches at 10 bases. Germline V CDR1 and CDR2: SGHDN, FVKESK. J lost 2 bases, V lost 2 bases, and 9 bases had no gene match. The CDR3 runs to 19 residues. The whole variable domain, filled in from reference TRBV14 and TRBJ2-6, reads EAGVTQFPSHSVIEKGQTVTLRCDPISGHDNLYWYRRVMGKEIKFLLHFVKESKQDESGMPNNRFLAERTGGTYSTLKVQPAELEDSGVYFCASSQKPTGGWAGANVLTFGAGSRLTVL.

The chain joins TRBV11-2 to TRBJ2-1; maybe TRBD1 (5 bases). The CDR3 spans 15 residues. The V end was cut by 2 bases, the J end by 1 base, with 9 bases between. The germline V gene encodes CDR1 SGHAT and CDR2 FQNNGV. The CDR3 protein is CASSLTRASYNEQFF. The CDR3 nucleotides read TGTGCCAGCAGCTTAACCAGGGCTTCCTACAATGAGCAGTTCTTC.

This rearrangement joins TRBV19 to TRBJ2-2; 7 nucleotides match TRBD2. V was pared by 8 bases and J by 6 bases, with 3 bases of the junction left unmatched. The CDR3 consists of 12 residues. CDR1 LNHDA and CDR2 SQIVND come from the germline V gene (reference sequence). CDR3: CASGGRAGELFF. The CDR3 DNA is TGTGCCAGTGGTGGGAGGGCCGGGGAGCTGTTTTTT.

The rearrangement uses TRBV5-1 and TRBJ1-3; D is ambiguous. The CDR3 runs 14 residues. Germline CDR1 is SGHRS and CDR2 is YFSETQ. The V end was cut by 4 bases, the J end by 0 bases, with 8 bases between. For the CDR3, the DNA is TGCGCCAGCAGCGGAGGACCCTCTGGAAACACCATATATTTT. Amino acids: CASSGGPSGNTIYF.

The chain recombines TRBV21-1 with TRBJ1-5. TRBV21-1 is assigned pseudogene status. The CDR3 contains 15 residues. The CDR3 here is CASTTIGGRGQPQHF. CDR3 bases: TGTGCCAGCACCACCATCGGGGGGCGCGGGCAGCCCCAGCATTTT.

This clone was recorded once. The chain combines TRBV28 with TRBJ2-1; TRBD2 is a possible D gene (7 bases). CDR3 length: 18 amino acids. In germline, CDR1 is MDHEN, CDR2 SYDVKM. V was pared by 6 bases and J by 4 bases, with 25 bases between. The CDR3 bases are TGTGCCAGCAGCCCAGTCTGTCGCGGGGGCACGCAATACAATGAGCAGTTCTTC. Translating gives CASSPVCRGGTQYNEQFF.

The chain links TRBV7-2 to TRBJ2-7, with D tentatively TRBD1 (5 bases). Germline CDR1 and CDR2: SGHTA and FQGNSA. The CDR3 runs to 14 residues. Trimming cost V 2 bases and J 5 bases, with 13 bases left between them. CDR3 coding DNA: TGTGCCAGCAGCTTAAATTTTGGGGCCCACGAGCAGTACTTC. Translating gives CASSLNFGAHEQYF. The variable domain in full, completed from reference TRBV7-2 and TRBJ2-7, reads GAGVSQSPSNKVTEKGKDVELRCDPISGHTALYWYRQSLGQGLEFLIYFQGNSAPDKSGLPSDRFSAERTGGSVSTLTIQRTQQEDSAVYLCASSLNFGAHEQYFGPGTRLTVT.

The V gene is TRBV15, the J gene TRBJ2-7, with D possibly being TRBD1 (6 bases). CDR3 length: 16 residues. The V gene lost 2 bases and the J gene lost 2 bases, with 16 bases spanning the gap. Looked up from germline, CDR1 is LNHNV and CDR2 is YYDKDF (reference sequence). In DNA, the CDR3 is TGTGCCACCAGCAGAACGGGACACCCCCAACCCTACGAGCAGTACTTC. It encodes CATSRTGHPQPYEQYF.

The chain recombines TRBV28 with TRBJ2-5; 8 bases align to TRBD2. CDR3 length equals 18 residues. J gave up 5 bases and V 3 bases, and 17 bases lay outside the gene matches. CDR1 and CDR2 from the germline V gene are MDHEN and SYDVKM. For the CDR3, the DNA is TGTGCCAGCAGTTTTAAATCGCGAGAGCGGGGGTATGTGGAGACCCAGTACTTC. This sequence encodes CASSFKSRERGYVETQYF.

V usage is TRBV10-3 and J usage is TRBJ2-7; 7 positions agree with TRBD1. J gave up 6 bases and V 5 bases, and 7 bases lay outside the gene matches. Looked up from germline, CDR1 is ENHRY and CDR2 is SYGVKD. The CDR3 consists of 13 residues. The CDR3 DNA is TGTGCCATCAGTACTGACAGGGTGGGCGAGCAGTACTTC. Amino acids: CAISTDRVGEQYF.